The rows below give T cell receptor beta chains drawn from one sample of a study of T cells in Graves' hyperthyroidism and ophthalmopathy. Using its own MiXCR run on the multiplex PCR reads, TCRdb lists one record per CDR3 protein. The sample has more than 650,000 distinct CDR3 sequences, roughly 15% seen once. What was sequenced was blood. The receptors come from a woman younger than 35 with Graves' hyperthyroidism. Each CDR3 is given with its conserved first and last residue. The D gene is left open where the match is weak. Size is stated for part of the rows, as once, few or many counts, or as a class when the clone is expanded.

>TRBJ1-2|few|.|TRBV15
TGTGCCACCAGCCGCACAGGTTATGGCTACACCTTC
CATSRTGYGYTF
>TRBJ2-3|.|TRBD1|TRBV13
TGTGCCAGCAGCCCAGGGACAGGGATGAGCACAGATACGCAGTATTTT
CASSPGTGMSTDTQYF
>TRBJ2-5|many|TRBD2|TRBV20-1
TGCAGTGCCGACGAACCGGGACTAGCGGGATTCGGGGCCCAGTACTTC
CSADEPGLAGFGAQYF
>TRBJ2-5|many|.|TRBV11-2
TGTGCCAGCAGCTTTCGGTCTTTTCAAGAGACCCAGTACTTC
CASSFRSFQETQYF
>TRBJ2-2|many|.|TRBV28
TGTGCCAGTAAACTGGCTTACCACACCGGGGAGCTGTTTTTT
CASKLAYHTGELFF
>TRBJ2-2|many|TRBD1|TRBV7-9
TGTGCCAGCAGCTCCCGGGACAGGGGGCCCACCGGGGAGCTGTTTTTT
CASSSRDRGPTGELFF
>TRBJ1-6|.|TRBD1|TRBV5-1
TGCGCCAGCAGCTGGGGACAGGTGGTGATGAGTAATTCACCCCTCCACTTT
CASSWGQVVMSNSPLHF
>TRBJ2-1|.|.|TRBV28
TGTGCCAGCAGTTCCATCCCGGTTAGTGGGGGTTTCGATGAGCAGTTCTTC
CASSSIPVSGGFDEQFF
>TRBJ2-7|.|TRBD2|TRBV11-3
TGTGCCAGCAGGCCTAGCGGAGGGAGAGGCCCCGGGGAGCAGTACTTC
CASRPSGGRGPGEQYF
>TRBJ1-5|.|.|TRBV6-4
TGTGCCAGCAGTGAACTAGACGGCAATCAGCTCCAGCATTTT
CASSELDGNQLQHF
>TRBJ2-3|few|.|TRBV5-1
TGCGCCAGCAGGGAGGACATTCCCACAGATACGCAGTATTTT
CASREDIPTDTQYF
>TRBJ1-5|many|.|TRBV12-3/TRBV12-4
TGTGCCAGCAGTCCCTCGGGGATTAGCAATCAGCCCCAGCATTTT
CASSPSGISNQPQHF
>TRBJ2-1|.|TRBD2|TRBV14
TGTGCCAGCAGCCAACGAGGGAGTAGCGGGCACAATGAGCAGTTCTTC
CASSQRGSSGHNEQFF
>TRBJ2-7|many|TRBD2|TRBV2
TGTGCCAGCAGTGAAGTAAGGATTGCGGGGGGGTACTACGAGCAGTACTTC
CASSEVRIAGGYYEQYF
>TRBJ2-2|many|TRBD1|TRBV20-1
TGCAGTGCTAGAAGACAGGGTGGCACCGGGGAGCTGTTTTTT
CSARRQGGTGELFF
>TRBJ2-7|many|TRBD1|TRBV13
TGTGCCAGCAGCCCCCGCCGGACAGGCGAGCAGTACTTC
CASSPRRTGEQYF
>TRBJ1-2|.|.|TRBV7-9
TGTGCCAGCAGCTCCAGGGGCGAGTATGGCTACACCTTC
CASSSRGEYGYTF
>TRBJ2-7|many|TRBD2|TRBV20-1
TGCAGTGCTAGAGATCCAGCGGGAGGGCTCCTACCCTACGAGCAGTACTTC
CSARDPAGGLLPYEQYF
>TRBJ2-2|few|TRBD2|TRBV4-1
TGCGCCAGCAGACGAACTCTAGCGGGAGTACTGGGCGGGGAGCTGTTTTTT
CASRRTLAGVLGGELFF
>TRBJ2-1|many|TRBD2|TRBV5-1
TGCGCCAGCCGACCGACTAGCGGGTTATACAATGAGCAGTTCTTC
CASRPTSGLYNEQFF
>TRBJ2-5|.|TRBD2|TRBV12-3/TRBV12-4
TGTGCCAGCAGCTTTGCTATGCGGGGGGGGGAGACCCAGTACTTC
CASSFAMRGGETQYF
>TRBJ1-1|few|.|TRBV4-2
TGTGCCAGCAGCCAAGATCTTGTGGGGAACACTGAAGCTTTCTTT
CASSQDLVGNTEAFF
>TRBJ2-1|.|.|TRBV2
TGTGCCAGCAGGCCGGTGGGGGATGAGCAGTTCTTC
CASRPVGDEQFF
>TRBJ2-7|few|TRBD2|TRBV12-3/TRBV12-4
TGTGCCAGCAGTGAGCGGGAAGCCTACGAGCAGTACTTC
CASSEREAYEQYF
>TRBJ2-7|.|TRBD1|TRBV6-5
TGTGCCAGCAGCTACGGGACAGTACTATCACACGAGCAGTACTTC
CASSYGTVLSHEQYF
>TRBJ2-5|.|TRBD2|TRBV7-3
TGTGCCAGCAGCTTAATGGGGACTAGCGAAGAGACCCAGTACTTC
CASSLMGTSEETQYF
>TRBJ2-1|.|.|TRBV7-9
TGTGCCAGCAGCTTCGGGGACTACAATGAGCAGTTCTTC
CASSFGDYNEQFF
>TRBJ1-5|few|.|TRBV12-3/TRBV12-4
TGTGCCAGCAGCCCTCACTTAAGTGGCAATCAGCCCCAGCATTTT
CASSPHLSGNQPQHF
>TRBJ1-3|few|TRBD1|TRBV28
TGTGCCAGCGGTACAGGGGCCAGCTCTGGAAACACCATATATTTT
CASGTGASSGNTIYF
>TRBJ1-2|.|.|TRBV12-5
TGTGCTAGTGGTCCCCCGGCCCCGGGCTACACCTTC
CASGPPAPGYTF
>TRBJ2-3|few|.|TRBV9
TGTGCCAGCAGCGCGGCGACAGGGACTAGCACAGATACGCAGTATTTT
CASSAATGTSTDTQYF
>TRBJ1-2|few|TRBD1|TRBV20-1
TGCAGTGCTACGGGACAGTTTAACTATGGCTACACCTTC
CSATGQFNYGYTF
>TRBJ1-6|many|.|TRBV20-1
TGCAGTGCTAGAGACACCCGGGGCTATAATTCACCCCTCCACTTT
CSARDTRGYNSPLHF
>TRBJ2-5|few|.|TRBV11-2
TGTGCCAGCACTACAGGACAAGAGACCCAGTACTTC
CASTTGQETQYF
>TRBJ2-1|.|.|TRBV11-3
TGTGCCAGCAGCTTAAGCGGTAGGAAGCAGTTCTTC
CASSLSGRKQFF
>TRBJ2-1|many|TRBD1|TRBV2
TGTGCCAGCAGTACCATGGGACAGGGCAATGAGCAGTTCTTC
CASSTMGQGNEQFF
>TRBJ2-2|few|TRBD1|TRBV19
TGTGCCAGTAGTATAGGACAGGGTGCCGGGGAGCTGTTTTTT
CASSIGQGAGELFF
>TRBJ2-7|.|.|TRBV6-2/TRBV6-3
TGTGCCAGCAGTTATAGGCGTCAGACCTACGAGCAGTACTTC
CASSYRRQTYEQYF
>TRBJ1-1|few|TRBD1|TRBV4-1
TGCGCCAGCAGCCCAGATACAGGGGGTTGGACTGAAGCTTTCTTT
CASSPDTGGWTEAFF
>TRBJ2-7|.|TRBD1|TRBV12-3/TRBV12-4
TGTACCAGCAGTTTCGGGACAGGGTCCCTCGAGCAGTACTTC
CTSSFGTGSLEQYF
>TRBJ2-3|few|.|TRBV5-1
TGCGCCAGCAGCTTTATCGAGCGGGGCACAGATACGCAGTATTTT
CASSFIERGTDTQYF
>TRBJ2-2|many|TRBD2|TRBV20-1
TGCGCAAAGTCTTCCGGGACTAGCGACACCGGGGAGCTGTTTTTT
CAKSSGTSDTGELFF
>TRBJ1-1|.|.|TRBV19
TGTGCCAGTAGTACGGTGTATCGCCGGGGCCGGGAGAGCACTGAAGCTTTCTTT
CASSTVYRRGRESTEAFF
>TRBJ2-3|few|.|TRBV28
TGTGCCAGCAGTCCCGCTAGGACTATTCAAGATACGCAGTATTTT
CASSPARTIQDTQYF
>TRBJ1-4|.|TRBD1|TRBV2
TGTGCCAGCAGATACAATCGGGACAGTGCCGATGAAAAACTGTTTTTT
CASRYNRDSADEKLFF
>TRBJ2-5|many|TRBD1|TRBV7-2
TGTGCCAGCAGCTTATTGGACAGGGCGGGCTCCCAGTACTTC
CASSLLDRAGSQYF
>TRBJ2-5|many|.|TRBV7-6
TGTGCCAGCAGCCCCTCTGCGGAGACCCAGTACTTC
CASSPSAETQYF
>TRBJ2-7|.|.|TRBV7-9
TGTGCCAGCAGCCACGAGATCATGACCTCCTACGAGCAGTACTTC
CASSHEIMTSYEQYF
>TRBJ1-5|.|.|TRBV4-2
TGTGCCAGCAGCCCCCGGTTTCTCGATAGCAATCAGCCCCAGCATTTT
CASSPRFLDSNQPQHF
>TRBJ2-7|.|TRBD2|TRBV7-2
TGTGCCAGCAGCCAGACTAGCGTAGTATTCGAGCAGTACTTC
CASSQTSVVFEQYF
>TRBJ1-2|.|.|TRBV25-1
TGTGCCAGCAGCGCAATAGGGGCAGGGAACTATGGCTACACCTTC
CASSAIGAGNYGYTF
>TRBJ1-1|many|.|TRBV7-2
TGTGCCAGCAGCTTAGAAGTGGGGGCGGGCACTGAAGCTTTCTTT
CASSLEVGAGTEAFF
>TRBJ1-1|.|.|TRBV20-1
TGCAGTGCTAGCCCGAGGACAGCACCGAACACTGAAGCTTTCTTT
CSASPRTAPNTEAFF
>TRBJ1-5|many|TRBD1|TRBV28
TGTGCCAGCACTCCCTCAGGGGGCCTGCGTGGCAATCAGCCCCAGCATTTT
CASTPSGGLRGNQPQHF
>TRBJ2-3|.|.|TRBV6-1
TGTGCCACCCTGGGGTACCCAGATACGCAGTATTTT
CATLGYPDTQYF
>TRBJ2-1|few|TRBD1|TRBV19
TGTGCCAGTAGTATACAGGGGGCGTCTAATGAGCAGTTCTTC
CASSIQGASNEQFF
>TRBJ1-6|.|.|TRBV4-1
TGCGCCAGCAGCCAAGGCCGGATGGGGGGGACCTCACCCCTCCACTTT
CASSQGRMGGTSPLHF
>TRBJ1-5|many|.|TRBV12-3/TRBV12-4
TGTGCCAGCAGTTTGGGACAAAAGGTTCAGCCCCAGCATTTT
CASSLGQKVQPQHF